This TCR beta chain appears in the sequencing data of a study of blood T cell repertoires in COVID-19. In the study overall: Sites in the United States, Italy and Spain provided acute and convalescent COVID-19 samples. Sample material is recorded as cDNA or gDNA derived from T cells, B-cell-depleted T cells, or PBMCs.

Trimming stripped 1 base from V and 8 bases from J, with 15 bases between. Germline CDR1 and CDR2: SGHAT and FQNNGV. The CDR3 totals 16 residues. As handled by the study authors: Amplifying reference gene primers gave estimates of nucleated cell counts. Produced via immunoSEQ multiplex PCR; TCRdb's table is partial and in-frame only. The D gene and trimming were derived from the DNA, and the V and J assignments and clone size from that table. The table includes about 210,000 clones, approximately 90% detected once. Sample: peripheral blood. The sequence was obtained from a woman aged 40 to 49 with acute or convalescent COVID-19. The chain combines TRBV11-2 with TRBJ1-6; D perhaps matches TRBD1 (6 bases). This chain's CDR3 is CASSLGGRGVYSPLHF. CDR3 sequence (DNA): TGTGCCAGCAGCTTAGGGGGCAGGGGAGTGTATTCACCCCTCCACTTT. The whole variable domain, filled in from reference TRBV11-2 and TRBJ1-6, reads EAGVAQSPRYKIIEKRQSVAFWCNPISGHATLYWYQQILGQGPKLLIQFQNNGVVDDSQLPKDRFSAERLKGVDSTLKIQPAKLEDSAVYLCASSLGGRGVYSPLHFGNGTRLTVT.